Presented here are 11 T cell receptor beta chains from one specimen sequenced in a study of T cell responses to AZD1222 COVID-19 vaccine. TCRdb's copy holds only in-frame clones and misses some; the assay was immunoSEQ multiplex PCR. In the table there are 85,000 to 130,000 clones, over 90% of which are singletons. Material: peripheral blood, obtained on day 0 of AZD1222 vaccination. The origin of the receptors is an adult in good health.

J is TRBJ1-2 and V is TRBV7-2; 8 bases match TRBD1. CDR3 length: 13 residues. V lost 2 bases and J lost 6; bases outside the gene matches: 2. CDR1 SGHTA and CDR2 FQGNSA come from the germline V gene. CDR3 protein: CASSLIQGDGYTF. The CDR3 bases are TGTGCCAGCAGCTTAATACAGGGGGATGGCTACACCTTC.

This clone was seen a handful of times. The chain carries TRBV29-1 and TRBJ1-6; D unclear. CDR1 SQVTM and CDR2 ANQGSEA come from the germline V gene. V was clipped by 7 bases and J by 8 bases, with 12 bases between them. The CDR3 consists of 12 residues. The CDR3 DNA reads TGCAGCGCCGGATTATTCCATTCACCCCTCCACTTT. Amino acid sequence: CSAGLFHSPLHF. Variable domain in full (rest from reference TRBV29-1 and TRBJ1-6): SAVISQKPSRDICQRGTSLTIQCQVDSQVTMMFWYRQQPGQSLTLIATANQGSEATYESGFVIDKFPISRPNLTFSTLTVSNMSPEDSSIYLCSAGLFHSPLHFGNGTRLTVT.

This clone has just one count. V is TRBV27 and J is TRBJ1-5; tentatively, D is TRBD1 (6 bases). Germline CDR1 is MNHEY and CDR2 is SMNVEV (reference sequence). CDR3 length equals 16 residues. Trimming removed 6 bases from V and 1 base from J, with 16 bases in between. The CDR3 DNA follows: TGTGCCAGCAGCCCGGAGGGGGGGTTCAGCAATCAGCCCCAGCATTTT. It is translated as CASSPEGGFSNQPQHF.

The chain's CDR3 is CASNKEVCSGANVLTF. The CDR3 DNA is TGCGCCAGCAACAAGGAAGTTTGTTCTGGGGCCAACGTCCTGACTTTC. The chain carries TRBV10-1 and TRBJ2-6; D remains unclear. This CDR3 contains 16 residues. The germline CDR1 and CDR2 sequences are WNHNN and SYGVQD (reference sequence). The germline V and J ends were trimmed by 7 bases and 1 base, with 14 bases remaining between them.

This clone showed up just once. The chain employs TRBV29-1 and TRBJ1-2; TRBD1 aligns across 8 bases. The J segment lost 2 bases and the V segment lost 3 bases, leaving 11 bases of the junction unmatched. The V gene's germline CDR1 is SQVTM and CDR2 ANQGSEA. The CDR3 totals 16 residues. The CDR3 DNA sequence: TGCAGCGTTGAGAAACGAAACAGGGGGTACAACTATGGCTACACCTTC. Amino acid sequence: CSVEKRNRGYNYGYTF.

V is TRBV30 and J is TRBJ1-2; D remains ambiguous. The V end lost 2 bases, the J end lost 4 bases, and 14 bases lay between the germline ends. CDR1 GTSNPN and CDR2 SVGIG come from the germline V gene (reference sequence). The CDR3 length is 14 residues. The CDR3 DNA is TGTGCCTGGAGTTCGGGATTCAGGACCTATGGCTACACCTTC. Its protein product is CAWSSGFRTYGYTF.

The rearrangement uses TRBV3-1 (or the pseudogene TRBV3-2) and TRBJ2-1; D gene uncertain. Per the germline V gene, CDR1 is LGHDT and CDR2 is YNNKEL (reference sequence). V was clipped by 0 bases and J by 10 bases, with 10 bases between them. This CDR3 spans 13 amino acids. The CDR3 loop is CASSQDPGLEQFF. CDR3 sequence (DNA): TGTGCCAGCAGCCAAGATCCCGGGTTGGAGCAGTTCTTC.

The J gene is TRBJ2-1, the V gene TRBV28; TRBD1 matches 8 bases. The junction had 5 bases not matched to a gene; V was cut back by 2 bases and J by 8 bases. Germline CDR1 MDHEN, CDR2 SYDVKM. The CDR3 covers 14 residues. The CDR3 DNA reads TGTGCCAGCAGTTTAACAGGGGGGAGTGATGAGCAGTTCTTC. Protein product: CASSLTGGSDEQFF.

This chain joins TRBV5-1 and TRBJ2-3; unclear D gene. Germline V gene lookup returns CDR1 SGHRS and CDR2 YFSETQ. Trimming removed 0 bases at V and 7 bases at J, with 9 bases between. The CDR3 totals 13 residues. The CDR3: CASSLAKANTQYF. The CDR3 coding sequence is TGCGCCAGCAGCTTGGCGAAGGCGAATACGCAGTATTTT.

This chain connects TRBV27 to TRBJ2-5; D gene unclear. The CDR3 totals 13 residues. V was clipped by 2 bases and J by 5 bases, with 9 bases between them. The germline CDR1 and CDR2 sequences are MNHEY and SMNVEV (reference sequence). The CDR3 DNA reads TGTGCCAGCAGTTTACGCCGCACGGAGACCCAGTACTTC. It translates to CASSLRRTETQYF.

The V and J genes are TRBV6-5 and TRBJ1-1, with 7 nucleotides matching TRBD1. V gave up 10 bases and J gave up 1 base; unmatched junction bases: 9. The V gene's germline CDR1 is MNHEY and CDR2 SVGAGI. The CDR3 loop spans 14 amino acids. The CDR3 bases are TGTGCCACCAGGATCGGGACAGCGAACACTGAAGCTTTCTTT. This sequence encodes CATRIGTANTEAFF.